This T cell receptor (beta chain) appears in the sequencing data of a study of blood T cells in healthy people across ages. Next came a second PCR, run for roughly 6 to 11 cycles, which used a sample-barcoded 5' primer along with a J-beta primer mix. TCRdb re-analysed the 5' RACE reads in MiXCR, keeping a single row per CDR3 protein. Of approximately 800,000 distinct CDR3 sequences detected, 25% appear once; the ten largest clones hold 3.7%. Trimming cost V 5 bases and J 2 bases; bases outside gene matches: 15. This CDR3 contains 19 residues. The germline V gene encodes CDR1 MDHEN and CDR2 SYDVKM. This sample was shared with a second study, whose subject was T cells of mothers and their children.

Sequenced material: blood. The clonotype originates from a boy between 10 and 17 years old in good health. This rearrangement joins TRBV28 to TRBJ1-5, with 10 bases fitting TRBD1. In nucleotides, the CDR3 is TGTGCCAGCAGTCGCCCAACCAAGACAGGGGGCGGCGGCAATCAGCCCCAGCATTTT. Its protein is CASSRPTKTGGGGNQPQHF.